The entry that follows covers one T cell receptor (beta chain) sequence. Its antigen is unidentified. This sample is drawn from a study of cytomegalovirus exposure and HLA in healthy donors. Study outcomes and limitations: An analysis that came later showed most CMV-associated TCR beta chains appearing HLA-restricted. Reported results showed that the classifier diagnosed cytomegalovirus status with high specificity and sensitivity.

The PCR contained 60 Vbeta and 13 Jbeta primers. Produced via immunoSEQ multiplex PCR; TCRdb's table is partial and in-frame only. This table lists over 100,000 clones. The CDR3 contains 14 residues. Trimming took 3 bases from V and 1 from J, leaving 10 bases between them. Looked up from germline, CDR1 is SGDLS and CDR2 is YYNGEE. The clonotype comes from a man aged 18 to 35 in good health and CMV-seronegative. The chain uses TRBV9 and TRBJ1-1, with D possibly being TRBD1 (5 bases). Sequenced input: PBMCs. The CDR3 bases are TGTGCCAGCAGCGCCAGGGTAGGGAACACTGAAGCTTTCTTT. Protein: CASSARVGNTEAFF.